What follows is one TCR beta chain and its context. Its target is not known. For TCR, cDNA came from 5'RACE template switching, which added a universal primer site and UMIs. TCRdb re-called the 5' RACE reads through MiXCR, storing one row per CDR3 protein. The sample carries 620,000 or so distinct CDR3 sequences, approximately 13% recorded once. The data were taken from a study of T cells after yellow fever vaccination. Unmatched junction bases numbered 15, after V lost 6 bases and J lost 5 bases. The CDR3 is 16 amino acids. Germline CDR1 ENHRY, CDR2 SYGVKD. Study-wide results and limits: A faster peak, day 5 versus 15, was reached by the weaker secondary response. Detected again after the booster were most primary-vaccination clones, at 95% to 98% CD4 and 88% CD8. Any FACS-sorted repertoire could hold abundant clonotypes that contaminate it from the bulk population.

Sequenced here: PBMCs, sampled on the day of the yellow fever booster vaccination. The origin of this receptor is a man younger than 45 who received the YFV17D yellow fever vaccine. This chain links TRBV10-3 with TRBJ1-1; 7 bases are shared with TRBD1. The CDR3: CAISPTGAQLPTEAFF. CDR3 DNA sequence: TGTGCCATCAGCCCCACAGGGGCCCAACTCCCGACTGAAGCTTTCTTT.